The 20 T cell receptor beta chains reported below all come from one sample, sequenced in a study of Ad26.COV2.S vaccination and SARS-CoV-2 variants. Treatment of the sample: around 19 received Ad26.COV2.S at low or high dose, single or two shots; 5 received placebo; per-sample allocation not given. Material that was analyzed had been drawn on day 63 after the first vaccine or placebo injection. Assay used: immunoSEQ multiplex PCR; TCRdb lists only in-frame clones, some missing. The sample has about 430,000 clones; around 90% are singletons. The sample in question was peripheral blood, obtained in a trial of Ad26.COV2.S vaccine versus placebo. The receptors here all came from a person between 18 and 59 years old who received the Ad26.COV2.S COVID-19 vaccine or a placebo.

The chain recombines TRBV7-2 with TRBJ1-1; unclear D gene. The V end was cut by 1 base, the J end by 0 bases, with 9 bases between. This CDR3 has 15 residues. Germline lookup yields CDR1 SGHTA and CDR2 FQGNSA. The chain's CDR3 is CASSLGLGMNTEAFF. The CDR3 region has the DNA TGTGCCAGCAGCTTAGGTCTGGGGATGAACACTGAAGCTTTCTTT.

V is TRBV6-1 and J is TRBJ2-2; the D gene could be TRBD1 or TRBD2 (6 bases each). The CDR3 spans 18 residues. V was shortened by 1 base and J by 5 bases, with 20 bases between the two germline ends. Germline CDR1 is MNHNS and CDR2 is SASEGT. The CDR3, as DNA: TGTGCCAGCAGTGAAGAGGGGGGCGCCTCTTCGTGGACCGGGGAGCTGTTTTTT. As protein: CASSEEGGASSWTGELFF.

The rearrangement links TRBV7-2 to TRBJ2-3; 7 nucleotides agree with TRBD2. V dropped 4 bases and J dropped 5; count of bases not matched to a gene: 9. Germline V gene lookup returns CDR1 SGHTA and CDR2 FQGNSA. The CDR3 sequence is 15 residues long. CDR3 nucleotide sequence: TGTGCCAGCAGCTCCGGGGGGAGGGTTCAAGATACGCAGTATTTT. This translates into CASSSGGRVQDTQYF.

The CDR3 loop is CASSQRGRGEAIAGYTF. The CDR3 nucleotides are TGCGCCAGCAGCCAAAGAGGCAGGGGGGAAGCGATAGCTGGCTACACCTTC. The V gene is TRBV4-3, the J gene TRBJ1-2; 7 nucleotides align to TRBD1. Germline V gene lookup returns CDR1 LGHNA and CDR2 YSLEER. The V segment lost 2 bases and the J segment 7 bases; nucleotides outside the gene matches: 16. This CDR3 has 17 amino acids.

DNA of the CDR3: TGTGCCAGCAGGACCGGGACAGCCCTCTATGGCTACACCTTC. This encodes CASRTGTALYGYTF. V gene TRBV28 combines with J gene TRBJ1-2; TRBD1 agrees at 7 bases. Germline loops: CDR1 MDHEN, CDR2 SYDVKM. Trimming at V came to 6 bases and at J to 4 bases, leaving 8 bases not matched to a gene. There are 14 residues in the CDR3.

For the CDR3, the DNA is TGTGCTAGTGGACCCTCGGGGGTCCACTCCTACGAGCAGTACTTC. It yields the protein CASGPSGVHSYEQYF. The rearrangement uses TRBV12-5 and TRBJ2-7; D might be TRBD2 (6 bases). CDR1 and CDR2 (germline): LGHNT, FRNRAP. Trimming shortened V by 6 bases and J by 0 bases, and 15 bases separated the two germline ends. The CDR3 loop spans 15 amino acids.

This chain joins TRBV13 and TRBJ2-1; 7 bases line up with TRBD2. Germline trimming cut 7 bases from V and 10 bases from J; bases unmatched to any gene: 19. CDR1 is PRHDT and CDR2 is FYEKMQ in the germline V gene (reference sequence). The CDR3 is 16 residues long. Here the CDR3 DNA reads TGTGCCAGCACCCCCCGGCCGGGAGGACCCCCTTGGGAGCAGTTCTTC. Translating gives CASTPRPGGPPWEQFF.

This chain connects TRBV9 to TRBJ2-2; TRBD2 agrees at 9 bases. The CDR3 runs 15 residues. J was trimmed by 4 bases and V by 3 bases; bases with no gene match: 4. The germline V gene encodes CDR1 SGDLS and CDR2 YYNGEE. Here the CDR3 reads CASSASGTSTGELFF. The CDR3 nucleotides read TGTGCCAGCAGCGCTAGCGGGACCAGCACCGGGGAGCTGTTTTTT.

The chain couples TRBV10-3 to TRBJ2-2; D call uncertain. Germline V gene lookup returns CDR1 ENHRY and CDR2 SYGVKD. The germline V and J ends were trimmed by 0 bases and 3 bases, with 17 bases remaining between them. The CDR3 runs to 18 residues. The CDR3 nucleotides read TGTGCCATCAGTGAGTCAGAGGCCCCGGTATTTGACACCGGGGAGCTGTTTTTT. This gives the protein CAISESEAPVFDTGELFF.

The chain carries TRBV28 and TRBJ2-2; the match to TRBD2 covers 9 bases. The junction had 2 bases not matched to a gene; V was cut back by 2 bases and J by 4 bases. Germline V gene sequence: CDR1 MDHEN, CDR2 SYDVKM. The CDR3 covers 15 residues. For the CDR3, the DNA is TGTGCCAGCAGTTTAGGCGGGAGGGTCACCGGGGAGCTGTTTTTT. This encodes CASSLGGRVTGELFF. The full variable domain, rest sourced from reference TRBV28 and TRBJ2-2, is DVKVTQSSRYLVKRTGEKVFLECVQDMDHENMFWYRQDPGLGLRLIYFSYDVKMKEKGDIPEGYSVSREKKERFSLILESASTNQTSMYLCASSLGGRVTGELFFGEGSRLTVL.

In this sample, this clone turned up once. The chain is built from TRBV7-9 and TRBJ2-7, with 9 bases fitting TRBD1. Germline trimming cut 5 bases from V and 2 bases from J; bases unmatched to any gene: 16. This CDR3 region has 18 residues. CDR1 is SEHNR, CDR2 FQNEAQ, per germline (reference sequence). The CDR3 loop is CASSLGFHRGRLTYEQYF. As DNA, the CDR3 is TGTGCCAGCAGCCTAGGCTTTCACAGGGGGCGCCTGACCTACGAGCAGTACTTC.

J is TRBJ1-1 and V is TRBV10-3; D perhaps matches TRBD1 (5 bases). This CDR3 spans 13 amino acids. The germline V gene has CDR1 ENHRY and CDR2 SYGVKD. Trimming took off 6 bases at V and 1 base at J, with 9 bases between the two ends. CDR3 amino acids: CAIRNDRNTEAFF. The CDR3 DNA reads as TGTGCCATCAGGAACGACAGGAACACTGAAGCTTTCTTT.

CDR3 sequence: CASSLGGSGSLANEQFF. The CDR3 DNA reads TGTGCCAGCAGCTTAGGGGGTAGCGGGAGCTTGGCCAATGAGCAGTTCTTC. The rearrangement links TRBV7-9 to TRBJ2-1; 9 bases are shared with TRBD2. The CDR3 has 17 amino acids. V was pared by 1 base and J by 6 bases, with 10 bases of the junction left unmatched. Germline V gene sequence: CDR1 SEHNR, CDR2 FQNEAQ (reference sequence).

This sequence joins TRBV6-5 and TRBJ2-2; D not certain. The CDR3 spans 13 residues. Trimming shortened V by 4 bases and J by 4 bases, and 7 bases separated the two germline ends. Germline values: CDR1 MNHEY, CDR2 SVGAGI. The CDR3 DNA follows: TGTGCCAGCAGTTTGGCCTTCACCGGGGAGCTGTTTTTT. It translates to CASSLAFTGELFF.

This clone occurred a few times. This sequence joins TRBV18 and TRBJ2-1, with 9 bases lining up with TRBD2. This CDR3 has 16 amino acids. V was clipped by 0 bases and J by 6 bases; unmatched bases: 6. In germline, CDR1 is KGHSH, CDR2 LQKENI. The CDR3 is CASSPPTGLAGNEQFF. DNA of the CDR3: TGTGCCAGCTCACCACCAACGGGACTAGCTGGCAATGAGCAGTTCTTC.

The chain carries TRBV25-1 and TRBJ2-7; TRBD1 might be the D (5 bases). Trimming removed 8 bases from V and 0 bases from J, with 11 bases in between. CDR1 and CDR2 from the germline V gene are MGHDK and SYGVNS. This CDR3 comprises 13 residues. DNA of the CDR3: TGTGCCAGCCAGGGCCAGAGCTCCTACGAGCAGTACTTC. It yields the protein CASQGQSSYEQYF.

V and J are TRBV29-1 and TRBJ2-7; the match to TRBD2 covers 9 bases. The CDR3 has 14 residues. The germline CDR1 and CDR2 sequences are SQVTM and ANQGSEA. With 2 bases clipped from V and 6 bases from J, the junction kept 8 bases outside the gene matches. The CDR3 loop reads CSVEIAGEGGEQYF. The DNA for the CDR3 is TGCAGCGTTGAAATAGCGGGAGAGGGGGGCGAGCAGTACTTC.

This chain connects TRBV7-2 to TRBJ2-7, with a tentative D call TRBD2 (7 bases). CDR1 SGHTA and CDR2 FQGNSA come from the germline V gene. The CDR3 loop spans 14 amino acids. V was pared by 5 bases and J by 4 bases, with 15 bases between. CDR3 coding DNA: TGTGCCAGCAGCCTACCGGGGGGCCTATACGAGCAGTACTTC. Translated: CASSLPGGLYEQYF.

This chain connects TRBV7-6 to TRBJ2-2, with 7 bases identical to TRBD2. This CDR3 contains 15 residues. Trimming at V came to 5 bases and at J to 1 base, leaving 4 bases not matched to a gene. Germline CDR1 SGHVS, CDR2 FNYEAQ. This CDR3 is CASSATSENTGELFF. In nucleotides, the CDR3 is TGTGCCAGCAGCGCAACTAGCGAGAACACCGGGGAGCTGTTTTTT.

The chain joins TRBV19 to TRBJ2-1; D perhaps matches TRBD1 (6 bases). V was clipped by 5 bases and J by 7 bases, with 15 bases between them. CDR3 length: 14 amino acids. The V gene's germline CDR1 is LNHDA and CDR2 SQIVND (reference sequence). CDR3 coding DNA: TGTGCCAGTAGTGACCCCGACAGGACGAATGAGCAGTTCTTC. Protein: CASSDPDRTNEQFF. The whole variable domain, remainder taken from reference TRBV19 and TRBJ2-1, is DGGITQSPKYLFRKEGQNVTLSCEQNLNHDAMYWYRQDPGQGLRLIYYSQIVNDFQKGDIAEGYSVSREKKESFPLTVTSAQKNPTAFYLCASSDPDRTNEQFFGPGTRLTVL.